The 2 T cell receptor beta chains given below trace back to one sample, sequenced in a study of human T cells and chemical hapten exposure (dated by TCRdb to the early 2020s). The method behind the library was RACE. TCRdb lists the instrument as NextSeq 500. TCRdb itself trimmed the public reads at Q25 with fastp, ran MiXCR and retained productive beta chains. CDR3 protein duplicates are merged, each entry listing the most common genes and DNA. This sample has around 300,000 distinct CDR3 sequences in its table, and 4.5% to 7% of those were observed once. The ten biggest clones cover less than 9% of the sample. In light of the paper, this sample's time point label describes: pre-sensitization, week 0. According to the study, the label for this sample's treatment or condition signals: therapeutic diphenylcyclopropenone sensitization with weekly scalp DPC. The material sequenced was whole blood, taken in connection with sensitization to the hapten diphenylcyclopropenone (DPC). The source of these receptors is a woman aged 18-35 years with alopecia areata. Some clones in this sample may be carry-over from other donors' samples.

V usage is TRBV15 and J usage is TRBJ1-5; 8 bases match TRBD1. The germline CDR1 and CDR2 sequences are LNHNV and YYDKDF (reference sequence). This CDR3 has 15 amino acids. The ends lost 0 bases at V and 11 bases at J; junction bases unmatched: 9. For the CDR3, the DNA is TGTGCCACCAGCAGAGATTCAGTCAGGGGGCGGGCCCAGCATTTT. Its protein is CATSRDSVRGRAQHF.

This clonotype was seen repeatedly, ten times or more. CDR3 in DNA: TGTGCCAGCAGCCCGGCGTGGAGCGGCAAAAGCTACGAGCAGTACTTC. Its protein is CASSPAWSGKSYEQYF. This chain joins TRBV7-8 and TRBJ2-7; possible D gene TRBD2, 5 bases. V shed 5 bases and J shed 3 bases, with 20 bases lying between them. The germline V gene encodes CDR1 SGHVS and CDR2 FQNEAQ. The CDR3 runs to 16 residues.